A single sample gave rise to the 17 T cell receptor beta chains below, sequenced in a study of T cell responses to AZD1222 COVID-19 vaccine. Sequenced by immunoSEQ multiplex PCR; TCRdb stores in-frame clones only, minus some. The sample has more than 100,000 clones; roughly 90% are singletons. The sample consisted of peripheral blood, taken on day 0 of AZD1222 vaccination. These receptors were taken from an adult in good health.

The chain is built from TRBV4-3 and TRBJ1-2; the D is unclear. This CDR3 is 15 amino acids long. Germline lookup yields CDR1 LGHNA and CDR2 YSLEER. Trimming shortened V by 0 bases and J by 4 bases, and 12 bases separated the two germline ends. As DNA, the CDR3 is TGCGCCAGCAGCCAAGATTCTTCAAATTTCTATGGCTACACCTTC. Amino acid sequence: CASSQDSSNFYGYTF.

The rearrangement links TRBV19 to TRBJ1-2; D may be TRBD1 (5 bases). This CDR3 spans 15 amino acids. V was shortened by 3 bases and J by 7 bases, with 18 bases between the two germline ends. The germline V gene encodes CDR1 LNHDA and CDR2 SQIVND (reference sequence). The CDR3 bases are TGTGCCAGTAGTATGGGAGGGACCGGATTTCGTGGCTACACCTTC. Residues: CASSMGGTGFRGYTF.

The chain has TRBV4-1 and TRBJ1-4; the match to TRBD1 covers 9 bases. V lost 2 bases and J lost 5; bases outside the gene matches: 18. The germline gives CDR1 MGHRA, CDR2 YSYEKL. The CDR3 covers 20 residues. In DNA, the CDR3 is TGCGCCAGCAGCCAACCGTCCGGGACAGGGACAATAGTAGCGAATGAAAAACTGTTTTTT. This translates into CASSQPSGTGTIVANEKLFF.

The rearrangement uses TRBV5-4 and TRBJ1-2, with D uncertain. V was pared by 0 bases and J by 3 bases, with 12 bases between. The V gene's germline CDR1 is SGHNT and CDR2 YYREEE (reference sequence). This CDR3 is built from 15 residues. The CDR3 region is CASSLEGRSYYGYTF. CDR3 nucleotide sequence: TGTGCCAGCAGCTTGGAAGGACGTTCTTACTATGGCTACACCTTC.

The J gene is TRBJ2-3, the V gene TRBV28, with no clear D. CDR3 length: 17 residues. CDR1 and CDR2 (germline): MDHEN, SYDVKM. The V and J ends lost 3 bases and 6 bases respectively, with 22 bases between them. The CDR3 region has the DNA TGTGCCAGCAGTTTCCCATGGGCGAGCCACACATCTGATACGCAGTATTTT. Its translation: CASSFPWASHTSDTQYF.

V and J are TRBV7-2 and TRBJ2-7; TRBD1 matches 8 bases. The V segment lost 2 bases and the J segment 7 bases; nucleotides outside the gene matches: 7. From germline, CDR1 is SGHTA and CDR2 FQGNSA. This CDR3 region has 14 residues. The CDR3 DNA follows: TGTGCCAGCAGCTTAAGGGGACAGGTGGAAGAGCAGTACTTC. Amino acids: CASSLRGQVEEQYF.

This clone was counted once. This chain connects TRBV19 to TRBJ2-2; no reliable D call. V was shortened by 4 bases and J by 5 bases, with 5 bases between the two germline ends. The CDR3 length is 12 residues. The germline V gene encodes CDR1 LNHDA and CDR2 SQIVND (reference sequence). In DNA, the CDR3 is TGTGCCAGTAGTACAACGACCGGGGAGCTGTTTTTT. This gives the protein CASSTTTGELFF.

J is TRBJ1-2 and V is TRBV5-4; tentatively, D is TRBD1 (6 bases). The germline V gene has CDR1 SGHNT and CDR2 YYREEE (reference sequence). The V and J ends lost 0 bases and 4 bases respectively, with 16 bases between them. The CDR3 covers 16 residues. This chain's CDR3 is CASSLAGGSPGYGYTF. CDR3 sequence (DNA): TGTGCCAGCAGCTTGGCCGGGGGCTCACCGGGCTATGGCTACACCTTC.

V usage is TRBV10-2 and J usage is TRBJ1-2; D gene uncertain. The germline V gene has CDR1 WSHSY and CDR2 SAAADI. V gave up 3 bases and J gave up 2 bases, with 7 bases separating them. The CDR3 is made up of 13 amino acids. The CDR3: CASSEIFNYGYTF. CDR3 nucleotide sequence: TGCGCCAGCAGTGAAATTTTCAACTATGGCTACACCTTC.

This clone has a single count. The V gene is TRBV5-1, the J gene TRBJ2-6; D remains ambiguous. The CDR3 loop spans 13 amino acids. Germline CDR1 SGHRS, CDR2 YFSETQ. Deletions cut 2 bases from V and 0 bases from J, with 0 bases between. CDR3 bases: TGCGCCAGCAGCTTCTCTGGGGCCAACGTCCTGACTTTC. Its protein is CASSFSGANVLTF.

The rearrangement uses TRBV1 and TRBJ1-1; the table's D gene call, TRBD1, was not cross checked with the DNA. TRBV1 is flagged as a pseudogene. The CDR3 has 15 residues. The CDR3 DNA follows: TGCACCAGCAGCCAAGATCTAGGCAGGGGGCTTGAAGCTTTCTTT. Its protein is CTSSQDLGRGLEAFF.

The rearrangement uses TRBV25-1 and TRBJ1-1, with TRBD1 as a possible D gene (5 bases). Germline loops: CDR1 MGHDK, CDR2 SYGVNS. This CDR3 has 11 residues. Deletions cut 5 bases from V and 5 bases from J, with 6 bases between. CDR3 region: CASSSGTEAFF. The CDR3 DNA reads as TGTGCCAGCAGTTCAGGGACTGAAGCTTTCTTT.

J is TRBJ2-7 and V is TRBV30; D possibly matches TRBD1 or TRBD2 (5 bases each). This CDR3 is 14 amino acids long. V gave up 4 bases and J gave up 0 bases, with 13 bases separating them. Germline CDR1 reads GTSNPN; CDR2 reads SVGIG (reference sequence). The CDR3 nucleotides are TGTGCCTGGAATCGAGGGCAGGGCTCCTACGAGCAGTACTTC. Translating gives CAWNRGQGSYEQYF.

The rearrangement uses TRBV3-1 (or the pseudogene TRBV3-2) and TRBJ1-6; possibly TRBD1 for D (6 bases). Germline CDR1 and CDR2: LGHDT and YNNKEL (reference sequence). The CDR3 spans 14 residues. V lost 3 bases, J lost 6 bases, and 9 bases lay in between. The CDR3 coding sequence is TGTGCCAGCAGCCACGCGGGGGCTAATTCACCCCTCCACTTT. Amino acids: CASSHAGANSPLHF.

The chain links TRBV5-8 to TRBJ1-1; weak D call: TRBD1 (5 bases). The V and J ends lost 3 bases and 0 bases respectively, with 12 bases between them. The CDR3 covers 15 residues. In germline, CDR1 is SGHTS, CDR2 YDEGEE. The chain's CDR3 is CASSYQTALNTEAFF. CDR3 DNA: TGTGCCAGCAGCTACCAGACAGCATTGAACACTGAAGCTTTCTTT.

The chain employs TRBV19 and TRBJ2-7, with 14 bases aligning to TRBD2. CDR1 and CDR2 (germline): LNHDA, SQIVND (reference sequence). The junction had 11 bases not matched to a gene; V was cut back by 5 bases and J by 5 bases. The CDR3 runs 17 residues. As DNA, the CDR3 is TGTGCCAGTAGTCCGACCGGGACTAGCGGGAGAATCGACGAGCAGTACTTC. It codes for CASSPTGTSGRIDEQYF.

This chain links TRBV15 with TRBJ2-3; 13 bases match TRBD2. Germline V gene data show CDR1 as LNHNV and CDR2 as YYDKDF (reference sequence). V was pared by 5 bases and J by 2 bases, with 10 bases of the junction left unmatched. This CDR3 comprises 18 residues. For the CDR3, the DNA is TGTGCCACCAGCGGACTAGCGGGAGAGGTTAGGACCACAGATACGCAGTATTTT. It specifies CATSGLAGEVRTTDTQYF.